This TCR beta chain was profiled in a study of blood T cell repertoires in COVID-19. In Seattle, patients joined the study during active infection and were tracked longitudinally. The method was immunoSEQ multiplex PCR; TCRdb's version includes in-frame clones alone and lacks a portion of them. The data contain some 390,000 clones, 70% to 90% of them seen just once; the ten biggest clones take up roughly 2%. Germline V gives CDR1 MGHRA, CDR2 YSYEKL. After removal of 1 base from V and 4 bases from J, the junction contained 12 bases not matched to a gene. This CDR3 has 17 amino acids. The table lists this clone with a count of one.

The V and J genes are TRBV4-1 and TRBJ2-5, with TRBD2 matching 7 bases. Sequenced sample: peripheral blood. The source is a woman aged 55-70 years with COVID-19, enrolled during active disease. Written as DNA, the CDR3 is TGCGCCAGCAGCCAAGGATGGGGAGGGCTTGGTGGAGAGACCCAGTACTTC. Translating it yields CASSQGWGGLGGETQYF.